The 26 T cell receptor beta chains below come from one sample, sequenced in a study of hypomethylating agent response in myelodysplastic syndrome. Assay: immunoSEQ multiplex PCR; the TCRdb copy retains only in-frame clones and omits some. The sample yields about 10,000 clones, 75% to 85% seen once. Sequenced here: bone marrow, sampled before or after starting hypomethylating agent treatment for myelodysplastic syndrome (not recorded which). The receptors shown here come from a human donor with myelodysplastic syndrome.

J is TRBJ2-3 and V is TRBV5-4, with D perhaps assigned TRBD1 or TRBD2 (6 bases each). In germline, CDR1 is SGHNT, CDR2 YYREEE (reference sequence). This CDR3 contains 17 residues. V was trimmed by 2 bases and J by 0 bases, leaving 16 bases between them. CDR3 sequence (DNA): TGTGCCAGCAGCTTCAGGAAGGGGGGCCCTAGCACAGATACGCAGTATTTT. Protein sequence: CASSFRKGGPSTDTQYF.

This rearrangement joins TRBV4-1 to TRBJ2-3; D remains ambiguous. In germline, CDR1 is MGHRA, CDR2 YSYEKL. Trimming removed 0 bases from V and 4 bases from J, with 11 bases in between. The CDR3 extends over 15 amino acids. The CDR3 protein is CASSQEYVRADTQYF. The DNA for the CDR3 is TGCGCCAGCAGCCAAGAATACGTAAGGGCAGATACGCAGTATTTT.

The rearrangement joins TRBV27 to TRBJ2-3; 7 nucleotides line up with TRBD1. Per the germline V gene, CDR1 is MNHEY and CDR2 is SMNVEV (reference sequence). The CDR3 runs to 15 residues. With 0 bases clipped from V and 2 bases from J, the junction kept 2 bases outside the gene matches. The DNA of the CDR3 is TGTGCCAGCAGTTTATCGGGACAGTACACAGATACGCAGTATTTT. This translates into CASSLSGQYTDTQYF.

This clone has only one observation. The chain couples TRBV7-6 to TRBJ2-3; unclear D gene. Per the germline V gene, CDR1 is SGHVS and CDR2 is FNYEAQ. The V end was cut by 5 bases, the J end by 1 base, with 4 bases between. The length of the CDR3 is 12 residues. This CDR3 reads CASSPGTDTQYF. The CDR3 nucleotides read TGTGCCAGCAGCCCAGGCACAGATACGCAGTATTTT.

The chain is built from TRBV18 and TRBJ2-7, with TRBD1 identical over 9 bases. Germline CDR1 KGHSH, CDR2 LQKENI. The CDR3 is 15 amino acids. V dropped 3 bases and J dropped 3; count of bases not matched to a gene: 6. Written as DNA, the CDR3 is TGTGCCAGCTCACCGGGGACAGGGTTGATCTACGAGCAGTACTTC. Translation: CASSPGTGLIYEQYF.

Concerning this clone itself: At the DNA level, this CDR3 is encoded by other sequences in the same sample as well. The rearrangement uses TRBV27 and TRBJ2-7, with D maybe TRBD1 (6 bases). Trimming removed 3 bases from V and 2 bases from J, with 8 bases in between. The CDR3 has 13 residues. Per germline, CDR1 MNHEY and CDR2 SMNVEV (reference sequence). This chain's CDR3 is CASSLNRAYEQYF. The CDR3 DNA sequence: TGTGCCAGCAGTTTGAACAGGGCCTACGAGCAGTACTTC.

This sequence joins TRBV9 and TRBJ1-1; D perhaps matches TRBD1 (6 bases). The germline gives CDR1 SGDLS, CDR2 YYNGEE. There are 19 residues in the CDR3. The V gene lost 3 bases and the J gene lost 2 bases, with 26 bases spanning the gap. CDR3 nucleotides: TGTGCCAGCAGCGCGGGATTAGACAGGCCCTTAGCCCCAAACACTGAAGCTTTCTTT. It specifies CASSAGLDRPLAPNTEAFF.

The CDR3 region is CASSPGGPGEQYF. The CDR3 bases are TGCGCCAGCAGCCCGGGGGGACCGGGCGAGCAGTACTTC. The chain employs TRBV10-1 and TRBJ2-5, with 7 bases lining up with TRBD2. Near its end, the DNA agrees better with TRBJ2-7, so the J call may be wrong. Germline CDR1 reads WNHNN; CDR2 reads SYGVQD (reference sequence). This CDR3 region has 13 residues.

On this clone: One end of the junction does not line up with germline, which may come from a read error. The J gene is TRBJ2-2, the V gene TRBV7-7; 10 bases line up with TRBD2. The germline gives CDR1 SSHAT, CDR2 FNYEAQ (reference sequence). The CDR3 totals 14 residues. CDR3 region: CASSLAGADGELFF. CDR3 nucleotide sequence: TGTGCCAGCAGCCTAGCGGGGGCCGACGGGGAGCTGTTTTTT.

The chain is built from TRBV6-5 and TRBJ1-1; 10 bases fit TRBD1. The V and J ends lost 4 bases and 1 base, in that order; junction bases with no gene match: 6. This CDR3 has 16 amino acids. Germline V gene sequence: CDR1 MNHEY, CDR2 SVGAGI. This CDR3 reads CASSSRQGAQNTEAFF. The DNA of the CDR3 is TGTGCCAGCAGTTCCCGACAGGGGGCGCAGAACACTGAAGCTTTCTTT.

This chain joins TRBV9 and TRBJ2-7; D might be TRBD1 (5 bases). The CDR3 is made up of 14 amino acids. V was cut by 0 bases and J by 2 bases, with 9 bases left in between. CDR1 SGDLS and CDR2 YYNGEE come from the germline V gene. This CDR3 reads CASSVGQGTYEQYF. DNA for the CDR3: TGTGCCAGCAGCGTAGGGCAGGGAACCTACGAGCAGTACTTC.

V gene TRBV28 combines with J gene TRBJ1-1; 11 positions match TRBD1. The V segment lost 6 bases and the J segment 4 bases; nucleotides outside the gene matches: 4. Per germline, CDR1 MDHEN and CDR2 SYDVKM. The CDR3 runs to 14 residues. The DNA for the CDR3 is TGTGCCAGCAGCCCGGGGACAGGGGGCACTGAAGCTTTCTTT. Residues: CASSPGTGGTEAFF.

The DNA of the CDR3 is TGTGCCATCAGTCCCACCGGTGCGGGAGTAAGCACAGATACGCAGTATTTT. This sequence encodes CAISPTGAGVSTDTQYF. The rearrangement links TRBV10-3 to TRBJ2-3, with 7 bases that match TRBD2. J was trimmed by 0 bases and V by 5 bases; bases with no gene match: 11. The CDR3 totals 17 residues. Germline CDR1 ENHRY, CDR2 SYGVKD.

The rearrangement joins TRBV5-4 to TRBJ1-2, with no clear D. Germline values: CDR1 SGHNT, CDR2 YYREEE (reference sequence). V was clipped by 0 bases and J by 4 bases, with 4 bases between them. The CDR3 is 12 amino acids. The CDR3 spells CASSLESYGYTF. The CDR3 bases are TGTGCCAGCAGCTTGGAATCCTATGGCTACACCTTC.

The chain links TRBV15 to TRBJ2-6, with TRBD2 matching 8 bases. This CDR3 comprises 18 residues. J gave up 1 base and V 8 bases, and 13 bases lay outside the gene matches. CDR1 is LNHNV and CDR2 is YYDKDF in the germline V gene (reference sequence). In DNA, the CDR3 is TGTGCCACCTCCAAGTCCGGGACTAGTTATTCTGGGGCCAACGTCCTGACTTTC. Its translation is CATSKSGTSYSGANVLTF. The variable domain in full, completed from reference TRBV15 and TRBJ2-6, reads DAMVIQNPRYQVTQFGKPVTLSCSQTLNHNVMYWYQQKSSQAPKLLFHYYDKDFNNEADTPDNFQSRRPNTSFCFLDIRSPGLGDTAMYLCATSKSGTSYSGANVLTFGAGSRLTVL.

The chain is built from TRBV15 and TRBJ2-6; 7 bases match TRBD2. Losses at the gene ends were 3 bases for V and 1 base for J; bases not matched to a gene: 3. CDR3 size: 16 residues. Germline V lookup: CDR1 LNHNV, CDR2 YYDKDF (reference sequence). The CDR3 sequence is CATSSLGGSGANVLTF. CDR3 bases: TGTGCCACCAGCAGTTTGGGGGGGTCTGGGGCCAACGTCCTGACTTTC. The full variable domain, completed using reference TRBV15 and TRBJ2-6, is DAMVIQNPRYQVTQFGKPVTLSCSQTLNHNVMYWYQQKSSQAPKLLFHYYDKDFNNEADTPDNFQSRRPNTSFCFLDIRSPGLGDTAMYLCATSSLGGSGANVLTFGAGSRLTVL.

The V call is TRBV10-1, the J call TRBJ2-2; 7 bases align to TRBD2. Germline lookup yields CDR1 WNHNN and CDR2 SYGVQD (reference sequence). J gave up 1 base and V 4 bases, and 3 bases lay outside the gene matches. This CDR3 is built from 15 residues. In DNA, the CDR3 is TGCGCCAGCAGTGGAGTAGCGGGGAACACCGGGGAGCTGTTTTTT. Encoded protein: CASSGVAGNTGELFF.

The J gene is TRBJ2-5, the V gene TRBV11-2; 10 nucleotides agree with TRBD2. This CDR3 contains 17 residues. The J segment lost 4 bases and the V segment lost 0 bases, leaving 8 bases of the junction unmatched. The germline gives CDR1 SGHAT, CDR2 FQNNGV. The DNA of the CDR3 is TGTGCCAGCAGCTTAGATCTGGCTAGCGGGAGAAGAGAGACCCAGTACTTC. Translation: CASSLDLASGRRETQYF.

The chain uses TRBV5-5 and TRBJ2-7, with 7 bases fitting TRBD1. The CDR3 consists of 14 residues. In germline, CDR1 is SGHKS, CDR2 YYEKEE (reference sequence). With V trimmed by 5 bases and J by 1 base, 6 bases remained unmatched. CDR3 DNA sequence: TGTGCCAGCAGGAGACAGGGTGGGTCCTACGAGCAGTACTTC. The encoded protein is CASRRQGGSYEQYF. Together with reference TRBV5-5 and TRBJ2-7, the CDR3 gives the full variable domain: DAGVTQSPTHLIKTRGQQVTLRCSPISGHKSVSWYQQVLGQGPQFIFQYYEKEERGRGNFPDRFSARQFPNYSSELNVNALLLGDSALYLCASRRQGGSYEQYFGPGTRLTVT.

V gene TRBV19 combines with J gene TRBJ1-3, with 8 bases fitting TRBD1. Per germline, CDR1 LNHDA and CDR2 SQIVND (reference sequence). The CDR3 is 15 residues long. J lost 2 bases, V lost 7 bases, and 7 bases had no gene match. CDR3 sequence: CASKEEDRAGNTIYF. As DNA, the CDR3 is TGTGCCAGTAAGGAAGAGGACAGGGCTGGAAACACCATATATTTT.

J is TRBJ1-1 and V is TRBV18; D remains ambiguous. V was cut by 3 bases and J by 3 bases, with 17 bases left in between. The CDR3 runs to 16 residues. In germline, CDR1 is KGHSH, CDR2 LQKENI. The CDR3 protein is CASSPRNSPSHTEAFF. The CDR3 DNA follows: TGTGCCAGCTCACCGAGAAACAGCCCGTCCCACACTGAAGCTTTCTTT.

V usage is TRBV19 and J usage is TRBJ1-4; 7 nucleotides agree with TRBD1. Unmatched junction bases numbered 6, after V lost 6 bases and J lost 2 bases. This CDR3 contains 15 residues. Germline V lookup: CDR1 LNHDA, CDR2 SQIVND (reference sequence). CDR3 in DNA: TGTGCCAGTAGCACCACAGGGGACACTAATGAAAAACTGTTTTTT. Protein: CASSTTGDTNEKLFF.

The rearrangement links TRBV5-4 to TRBJ2-7; 10 bases agree with TRBD2. CDR1 and CDR2 (germline): SGHNT, YYREEE (reference sequence). V shed 2 bases, J shed 0 bases, and the junction held 2 bases outside the gene matches. This CDR3 region has 15 residues. The CDR3 coding sequence is TGTGCCAGCAGCTTCCCTAGCGGGAGCTCCTACGAGCAGTACTTC. Translation: CASSFPSGSSYEQYF.

DNA for the CDR3: TGTGCCAGCATCGGGACGGGAGATACGCAGTATTTT. It yields the protein CASIGTGDTQYF. This chain uses TRBV5-4 with TRBJ2-3; either TRBD1 or TRBD2 may fit D (5 bases each). The germline V gene encodes CDR1 SGHNT and CDR2 YYREEE (reference sequence). CDR3 length: 12 amino acids. V dropped 6 bases and J dropped 5 bases, with 10 bases sitting between them.

V is TRBV28 and J is TRBJ2-7, with 12 positions matching TRBD2. The CDR3 sequence is 16 residues long. Losses at the gene ends were 7 bases for V and 1 base for J; bases not matched to a gene: 8. The germline V gene has CDR1 MDHEN and CDR2 SYDVKM. CDR3 in DNA: TGTGCCAGCATTTCGCTAGCGGGAGGGGGATCCTACGAGCAGTACTTC. Its protein is CASISLAGGGSYEQYF.

J is TRBJ1-6 and V is TRBV30; the D is unclear. This CDR3 has 13 amino acids. The V gene lost 0 bases and the J gene lost 12 bases, with 12 bases spanning the gap. CDR1 GTSNPN and CDR2 SVGIG come from the germline V gene (reference sequence). CDR3 sequence reads: CAWSVSLAIPLHF. For the CDR3, the DNA is TGTGCCTGGAGTGTATCACTGGCGATACCCCTCCACTTT. The entire variable domain, with the rest obtained from reference TRBV30 and TRBJ1-6, is as follows: SQTIHQWPATLVQPVGSPLSLECTVEGTSNPNLYWYRQAAGRGLQLLFYSVGIGQISSEVPQNLSASRPQDRQFILSSKKLLLSDSGFYLCAWSVSLAIPLHFGNGTRLTVT.